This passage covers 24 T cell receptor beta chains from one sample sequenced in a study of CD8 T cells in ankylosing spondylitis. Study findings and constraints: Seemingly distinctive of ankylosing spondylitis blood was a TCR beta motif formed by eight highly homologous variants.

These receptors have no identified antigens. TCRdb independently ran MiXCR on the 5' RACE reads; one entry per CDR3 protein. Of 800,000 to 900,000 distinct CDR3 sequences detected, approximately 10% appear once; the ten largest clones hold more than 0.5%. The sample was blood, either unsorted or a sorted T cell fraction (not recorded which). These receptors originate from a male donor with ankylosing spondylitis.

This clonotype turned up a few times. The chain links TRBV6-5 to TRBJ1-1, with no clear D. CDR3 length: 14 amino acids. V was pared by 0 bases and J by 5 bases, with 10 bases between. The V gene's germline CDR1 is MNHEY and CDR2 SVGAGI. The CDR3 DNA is TGTGCCAGCAGTTACTCGAGTCATCAGACTGAAGCTTTCTTT. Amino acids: CASSYSSHQTEAFF.

CDR3 loop: CASSQETEATEAFF. CDR3 in DNA: TGCGCCAGCAGCCAAGAAACGGAGGCCACTGAAGCTTTCTTT. The chain is built from TRBV4-3 and TRBJ1-1; no clear D gene. Trimming stripped 0 bases from V and 4 bases from J, with 9 bases between. This CDR3 spans 14 amino acids. The germline V gene encodes CDR1 LGHNA and CDR2 YSLEER.

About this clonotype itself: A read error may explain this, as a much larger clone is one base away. CDR3: CASSLGFGDTEAFF. CDR3 in DNA: TGCGCCAGCAGCTTGGGGTTTGGGGACACTGAAGCTTTCTTT. The chain uses TRBV5-1 and TRBJ1-1; D is undetermined. Trimming pared 0 bases from V and 3 bases from J, leaving 9 bases between. Per germline, CDR1 SGHRS and CDR2 YFSETQ. CDR3 length: 14 residues.

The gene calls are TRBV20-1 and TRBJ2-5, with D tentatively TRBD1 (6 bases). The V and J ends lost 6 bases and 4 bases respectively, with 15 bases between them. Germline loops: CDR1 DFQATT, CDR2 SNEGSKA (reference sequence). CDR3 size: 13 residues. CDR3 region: CSALQGMAETQYF. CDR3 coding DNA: TGCAGTGCCCTACAGGGTATGGCAGAGACCCAGTACTTC.

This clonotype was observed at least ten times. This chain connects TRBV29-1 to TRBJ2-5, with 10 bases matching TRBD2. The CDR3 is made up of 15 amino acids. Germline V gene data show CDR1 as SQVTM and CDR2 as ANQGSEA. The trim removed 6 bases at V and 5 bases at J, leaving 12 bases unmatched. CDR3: CSVNGFSSGSETQYF. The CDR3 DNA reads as TGCAGCGTCAACGGGTTTTCTAGCGGGAGTGAGACCCAGTACTTC.

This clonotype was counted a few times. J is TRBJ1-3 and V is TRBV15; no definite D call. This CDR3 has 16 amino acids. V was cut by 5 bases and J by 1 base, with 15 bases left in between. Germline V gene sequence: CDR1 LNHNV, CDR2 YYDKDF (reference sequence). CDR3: CATSGGLGRSGNTIYF. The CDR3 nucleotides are TGTGCCACCAGCGGAGGTCTCGGACGGTCTGGAAACACCATATATTTT. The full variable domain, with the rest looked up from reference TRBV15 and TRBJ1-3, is DAMVIQNPRYQVTQFGKPVTLSCSQTLNHNVMYWYQQKSSQAPKLLFHYYDKDFNNEADTPDNFQSRRPNTSFCFLDIRSPGLGDTAMYLCATSGGLGRSGNTIYFGEGSWLTVV.

The chain's CDR3 is CASSLDRVMAEAFF. CDR3 sequence (DNA): TGTGCCAGCAGCTTGGACAGGGTGATGGCTGAAGCTTTCTTT. This chain uses TRBV5-8 with TRBJ1-1, with D perhaps matching TRBD1 (6 bases). The CDR3 has 14 amino acids. Germline V CDR1 and CDR2: SGHTS, YDEGEE. The ends were cut back, 0 bases at V and 6 bases at J, with 12 bases in the middle.

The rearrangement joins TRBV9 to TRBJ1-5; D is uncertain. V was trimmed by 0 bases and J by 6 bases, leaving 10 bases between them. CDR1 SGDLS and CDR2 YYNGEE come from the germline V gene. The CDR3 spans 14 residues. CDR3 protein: CASSVGPLSQPQHF. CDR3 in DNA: TGTGCCAGCAGCGTAGGTCCGTTAAGTCAGCCCCAGCATTTT.

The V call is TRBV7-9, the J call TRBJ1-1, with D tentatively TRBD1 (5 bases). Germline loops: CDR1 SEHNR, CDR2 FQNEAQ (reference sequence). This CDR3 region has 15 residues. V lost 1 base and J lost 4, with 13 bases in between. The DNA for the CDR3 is TGTGCCAGCAGCTTAGACCTGGGGGTGAGCACTGAAGCTTTCTTT. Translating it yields CASSLDLGVSTEAFF.

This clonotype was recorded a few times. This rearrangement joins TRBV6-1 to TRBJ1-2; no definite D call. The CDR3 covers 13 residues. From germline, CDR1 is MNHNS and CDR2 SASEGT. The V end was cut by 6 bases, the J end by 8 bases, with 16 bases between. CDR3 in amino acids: CASSRTVMGGYTF. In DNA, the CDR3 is TGTGCCAGCAGCAGGACTGTCATGGGCGGCTACACCTTC.

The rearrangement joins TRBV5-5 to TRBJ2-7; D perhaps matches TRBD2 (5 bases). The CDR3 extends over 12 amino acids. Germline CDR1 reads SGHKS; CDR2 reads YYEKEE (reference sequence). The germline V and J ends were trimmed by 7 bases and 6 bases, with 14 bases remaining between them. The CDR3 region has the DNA TGTGCCAGCCGATTGGAAGGAGGCGAGCAGTACTTC. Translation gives CASRLEGGEQYF.

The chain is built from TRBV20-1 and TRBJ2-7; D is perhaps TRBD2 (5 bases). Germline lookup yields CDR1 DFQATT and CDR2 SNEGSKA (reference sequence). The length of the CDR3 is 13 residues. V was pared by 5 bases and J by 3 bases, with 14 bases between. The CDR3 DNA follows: TGCAGTGCTGGCAGAGAGGGCTACTACGAGCAGTACTTC. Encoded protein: CSAGREGYYEQYF.

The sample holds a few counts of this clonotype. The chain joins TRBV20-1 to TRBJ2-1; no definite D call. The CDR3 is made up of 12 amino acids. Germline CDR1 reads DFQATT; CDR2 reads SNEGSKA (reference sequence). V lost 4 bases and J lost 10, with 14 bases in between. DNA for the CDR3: TGCAGTGCTACCCAAACGAAACGGGAGCAGTTCTTC. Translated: CSATQTKREQFF.

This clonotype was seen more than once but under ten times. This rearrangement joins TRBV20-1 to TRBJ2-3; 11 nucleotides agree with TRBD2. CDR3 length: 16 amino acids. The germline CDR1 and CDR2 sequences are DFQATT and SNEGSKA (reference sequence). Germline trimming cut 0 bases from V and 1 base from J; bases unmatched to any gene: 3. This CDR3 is CSARDSGRGGTDTQYF. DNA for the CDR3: TGCAGTGCTAGAGATAGCGGGAGGGGTGGCACAGATACGCAGTATTTT.

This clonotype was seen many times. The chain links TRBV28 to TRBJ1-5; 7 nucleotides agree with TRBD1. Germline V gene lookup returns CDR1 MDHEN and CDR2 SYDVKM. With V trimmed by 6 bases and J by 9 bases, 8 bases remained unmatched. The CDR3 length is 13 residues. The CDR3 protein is CASRWTGLSPQHF. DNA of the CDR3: TGTGCCAGCAGATGGACAGGCCTTTCGCCCCAGCATTTT.

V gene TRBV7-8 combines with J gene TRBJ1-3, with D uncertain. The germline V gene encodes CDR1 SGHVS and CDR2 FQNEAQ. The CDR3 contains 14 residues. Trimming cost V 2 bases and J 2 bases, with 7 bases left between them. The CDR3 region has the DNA TGTGCCAGCAGCTTAAATCCCACTGGAAACACCATATATTTT. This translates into CASSLNPTGNTIYF.

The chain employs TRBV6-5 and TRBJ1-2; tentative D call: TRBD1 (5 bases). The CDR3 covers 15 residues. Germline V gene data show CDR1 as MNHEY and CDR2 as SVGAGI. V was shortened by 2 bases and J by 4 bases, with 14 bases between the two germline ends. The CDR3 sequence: CASSYRGERGYGYTF. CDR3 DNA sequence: TGTGCCAGCAGTTACCGGGGCGAACGCGGCTATGGCTACACCTTC.

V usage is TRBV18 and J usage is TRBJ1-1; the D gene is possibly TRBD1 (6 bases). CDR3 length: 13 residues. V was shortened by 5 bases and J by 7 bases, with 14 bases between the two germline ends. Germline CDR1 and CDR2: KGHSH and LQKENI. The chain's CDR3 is CASSTSQGNEAFF. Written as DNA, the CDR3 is TGTGCCAGCTCAACCAGCCAGGGGAATGAAGCTTTCTTT. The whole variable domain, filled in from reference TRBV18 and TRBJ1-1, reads NAGVMQNPRHLVRRRGQEARLRCSPMKGHSHVYWYRQLPEEGLKFMVYLQKENIIDESGMPKERFSAEFPKEGPSILRIQQVVRGDSAAYFCASSTSQGNEAFFGQGTRLTVV.

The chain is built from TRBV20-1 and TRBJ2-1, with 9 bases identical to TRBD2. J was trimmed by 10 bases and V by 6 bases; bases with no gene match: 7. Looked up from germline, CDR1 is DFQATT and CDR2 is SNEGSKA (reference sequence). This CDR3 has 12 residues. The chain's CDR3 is CSAGLAFREQFF. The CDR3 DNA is TGCAGTGCCGGACTAGCGTTTAGGGAGCAGTTCTTC.

The CDR3 is CASSPDAYGYTF. In nucleotides, the CDR3 is TGTGCCAGCAGCCCCGACGCCTATGGCTACACCTTC. This chain joins TRBV7-9 and TRBJ1-2, with D hard to call. This CDR3 is built from 12 residues. The V end lost 5 bases, the J end lost 4 bases, and 8 bases lay between the germline ends. The germline V gene has CDR1 SEHNR and CDR2 FQNEAQ (reference sequence).

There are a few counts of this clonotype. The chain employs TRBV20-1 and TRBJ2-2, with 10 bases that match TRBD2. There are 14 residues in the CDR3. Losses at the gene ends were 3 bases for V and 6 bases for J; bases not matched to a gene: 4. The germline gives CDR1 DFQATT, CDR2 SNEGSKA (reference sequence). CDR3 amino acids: CSASRTSGSGELFF. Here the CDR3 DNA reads TGCAGTGCTAGCCGGACTAGCGGATCCGGGGAGCTGTTTTTT.

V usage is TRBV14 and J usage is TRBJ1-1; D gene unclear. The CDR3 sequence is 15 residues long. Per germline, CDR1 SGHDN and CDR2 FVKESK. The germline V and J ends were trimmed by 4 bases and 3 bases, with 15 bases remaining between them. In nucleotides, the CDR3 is TGTGCCAGCAGCCCGTTGGGGTCGCTGGACACTGAAGCTTTCTTT. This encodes CASSPLGSLDTEAFF.

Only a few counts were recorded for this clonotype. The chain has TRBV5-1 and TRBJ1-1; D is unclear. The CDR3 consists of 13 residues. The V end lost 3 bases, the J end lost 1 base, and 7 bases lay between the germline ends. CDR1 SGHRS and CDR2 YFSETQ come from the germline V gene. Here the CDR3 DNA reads TGCGCCAGCAGCTGGGGAGAGAACACTGAAGCTTTCTTT. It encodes CASSWGENTEAFF.

CDR3 nucleotide sequence: TGCAGTGCTAGACTAGCGGCAGCCAAAAACATTCAGTACTTC. Protein product: CSARLAAAKNIQYF. The chain recombines TRBV20-1 with TRBJ2-4; 7 positions agree with TRBD2. The germline gives CDR1 DFQATT, CDR2 SNEGSKA (reference sequence). V lost 2 bases and J lost 0; bases outside the gene matches: 1. The CDR3 extends over 14 amino acids.